Listed below are T cell receptor beta chains from one sample, sequenced in a study of T-cell memory formation after mild COVID-19. TCRdb used MiXCR to reprocess the 5' RACE reads, holding one entry per CDR3 protein. This sample has approximately 260,000 distinct CDR3 sequences, with under 20% found just once. The sequencing sample was made of PBMCs or a T cell subset sorted from them (not recorded which). The receptor set was obtained from a man aged 18 to 29 who had mild COVID-19 (a few samples of this study predate the infection). Cell type and time point are not known. Both conserved end residues are part of each CDR3. A D gene is named only where the DNA matches it firmly. The listing skips clone size in some rows; elsewhere it reads once, few, many or a size class.

size: few; D: .; V: TRBV7-3; J: TRBJ1-2; CDR3: CASSLSQRSGYTF; DNA: TGTGCCAGCAGCTTAAGCCAACGTAGTGGCTACACCTTC
size: .; D: .; V: TRBV10-3; J: TRBJ2-2; CDR3: CATGGAAGELFF; DNA: TGTGCCACCGGAGGGGCGGCCGGGGAGCTGTTTTTT
size: .; D: .; V: TRBV20-1; J: TRBJ2-5; CDR3: CSASGTPQETQYF; DNA: TGCAGTGCTAGCGGGACACCTCAAGAGACCCAGTACTTC
size: many; D: .; V: TRBV7-2; J: TRBJ2-5; CDR3: CASSLVSSQQETQYF; DNA: TGTGCCAGCAGCTTAGTGTCTAGCCAACAAGAGACCCAGTACTTC
size: few; D: .; V: TRBV12-3/TRBV12-4; J: TRBJ1-5; CDR3: CASRFEGQPQHF; DNA: TGTGCCAGCAGGTTCGAGGGCCAGCCCCAGCATTTT
size: few; D: .; V: TRBV20-1; J: TRBJ2-5; CDR3: CSAILRDGGQETQYF; DNA: TGCAGTGCTATTTTACGGGATGGCGGCCAAGAGACCCAGTACTTC
size: .; D: TRBD2; V: TRBV4-3; J: TRBJ2-1; CDR3: CASSQDVSGGPYNEQFF; DNA: TGCGCCAGCAGCCAAGATGTTTCGGGGGGGCCTTACAATGAGCAGTTCTTC
size: few; D: TRBD2; V: TRBV7-3; J: TRBJ2-5; CDR3: CASSLGLAGDQETQYF; DNA: TGTGCCAGCAGCTTGGGACTAGCGGGGGACCAAGAGACCCAGTACTTC
size: .; D: TRBD1; V: TRBV6-5; J: TRBJ1-1; CDR3: CASSYQGADTEAFF; DNA: TGTGCCAGCAGTTACCAGGGGGCCGACACTGAAGCTTTCTTT
size: few; D: .; V: TRBV4-1; J: TRBJ2-2; CDR3: CASSQENSRDGELFF; DNA: TGCGCCAGCAGCCAAGAGAATTCCCGGGACGGGGAGCTGTTTTTT
size: .; D: .; V: TRBV23-1; J: TRBJ2-3; CDR3: CARLGRGAPADTQYF; DNA: TGCGCCAGGTTAGGTAGGGGCGCTCCGGCAGATACGCAGTATTTT
size: .; D: .; V: TRBV28; J: TRBJ2-5; CDR3: CASSLLRQSETQYF; DNA: TGTGCCAGCAGTTTATTGAGGCAGAGCGAGACCCAGTACTTC
size: few; D: TRBD1; V: TRBV5-5; J: TRBJ2-1; CDR3: CASSSGPTGVNEQFF; DNA: TGTGCCAGCAGCTCCGGACCGACAGGGGTCAATGAGCAGTTCTTC
size: few; D: .; V: TRBV5-1; J: TRBJ2-5; CDR3: CASSLGGGEKETQYF; DNA: TGCGCCAGCAGCTTGGGAGGAGGCGAGAAAGAGACCCAGTACTTC
size: .; D: TRBD2; V: TRBV6-2/TRBV6-3; J: TRBJ2-3; CDR3: CASSPRLSGGDTQYF; DNA: TGTGCCAGCAGCCCCCGACTAAGCGGGGGAGATACGCAGTATTTT
size: many; D: TRBD2; V: TRBV9; J: TRBJ2-3; CDR3: CASSVESGGYTQYF; DNA: TGTGCCAGCAGCGTAGAAAGCGGGGGATATACGCAGTATTTT
size: few; D: .; V: TRBV7-2; J: TRBJ2-5; CDR3: CASTPEGGWGETQYF; DNA: TGTGCCAGCACCCCCGAGGGAGGTTGGGGAGAGACCCAGTACTTC
size: few; D: TRBD1; V: TRBV11-2; J: TRBJ2-1; CDR3: CASSPQSGTGTSYNEQFF; DNA: TGTGCCAGCAGCCCTCAATCCGGGACAGGGACCTCCTACAATGAGCAGTTCTTC
size: .; D: .; V: TRBV6-5; J: TRBJ1-5; CDR3: CASSYAPPGNNQPQHF; DNA: TGTGCCAGCAGTTACGCTCCCCCAGGGAATAATCAGCCCCAGCATTTT
size: .; D: .; V: TRBV6-5; J: TRBJ1-6; CDR3: CASSYSRGHNSPLHF; DNA: TGTGCCAGCAGTTACTCGCGGGGCCACAATTCACCCCTCCACTTT
size: few; D: .; V: TRBV5-6; J: TRBJ1-1; CDR3: CASSLARAGNTEAFF; DNA: TGTGCCAGCAGCTTGGCCCGGGCAGGGAACACTGAAGCTTTCTTT
size: .; D: .; V: TRBV7-9; J: TRBJ1-1; CDR3: CASSLPQGRRNTEAFF; DNA: TGTGCCAGCAGCTTACCGCAGGGGCGGCGGAACACTGAAGCTTTCTTT
size: few; D: TRBD2; V: TRBV6-1; J: TRBJ2-1; CDR3: CASSDGTSAYNEQFF; DNA: TGTGCCAGCAGCGATGGGACTAGCGCTTACAATGAGCAGTTCTTC
size: few; D: TRBD1; V: TRBV5-1; J: TRBJ1-6; CDR3: CASSLDRGSDSPLHF; DNA: TGCGCCAGCAGCTTGGACAGGGGTAGTGATTCACCCCTCCACTTT
size: few; D: .; V: TRBV9; J: TRBJ2-2; CDR3: CASSGTPDGELFF; DNA: TGTGCCAGCAGCGGGACTCCTGACGGGGAGCTGTTTTTT
size: few; D: .; V: TRBV11-2; J: TRBJ2-5; CDR3: CASSFGRLQETQYF; DNA: TGTGCCAGCAGCTTTGGCCGCCTCCAAGAGACCCAGTACTTC
size: .; D: .; V: TRBV5-1; J: TRBJ2-1; CDR3: CASSLEPLSSYNEQFF; DNA: TGCGCCAGCAGCTTGGAGCCGCTAAGCTCCTACAATGAGCAGTTCTTC
size: .; D: TRBD1; V: TRBV6-5; J: TRBJ1-2; CDR3: CASSSPDRGQRGYTF; DNA: TGTGCCAGCAGCAGCCCGGACAGGGGGCAGCGCGGCTACACCTTC
size: .; D: TRBD1; V: TRBV5-6; J: TRBJ1-2; CDR3: CASRGTGDRYGYTF; DNA: TGTGCCAGCAGGGGGACAGGGGACCGCTATGGCTACACCTTC
size: many; D: .; V: TRBV5-6; J: TRBJ1-1; CDR3: CASRRDTEAFF; DNA: TGTGCCAGCAGGAGGGACACTGAAGCTTTCTTT
size: few; D: TRBD1; V: TRBV7-8; J: TRBJ1-2; CDR3: CASSSPTGGYGGYTF; DNA: TGTGCCAGCAGCTCGCCGACAGGGGGCTACGGTGGCTACACCTTC
size: many; D: .; V: TRBV7-2; J: TRBJ2-3; CDR3: CASSLVVGTDTQYF; DNA: TGTGCCAGCAGCTTAGTGGTGGGGACAGATACGCAGTATTTT
size: few; D: .; V: TRBV28; J: TRBJ2-1; CDR3: CASRYLRNEQFF; DNA: TGTGCCAGCAGGTATCTAAGGAATGAGCAGTTCTTC